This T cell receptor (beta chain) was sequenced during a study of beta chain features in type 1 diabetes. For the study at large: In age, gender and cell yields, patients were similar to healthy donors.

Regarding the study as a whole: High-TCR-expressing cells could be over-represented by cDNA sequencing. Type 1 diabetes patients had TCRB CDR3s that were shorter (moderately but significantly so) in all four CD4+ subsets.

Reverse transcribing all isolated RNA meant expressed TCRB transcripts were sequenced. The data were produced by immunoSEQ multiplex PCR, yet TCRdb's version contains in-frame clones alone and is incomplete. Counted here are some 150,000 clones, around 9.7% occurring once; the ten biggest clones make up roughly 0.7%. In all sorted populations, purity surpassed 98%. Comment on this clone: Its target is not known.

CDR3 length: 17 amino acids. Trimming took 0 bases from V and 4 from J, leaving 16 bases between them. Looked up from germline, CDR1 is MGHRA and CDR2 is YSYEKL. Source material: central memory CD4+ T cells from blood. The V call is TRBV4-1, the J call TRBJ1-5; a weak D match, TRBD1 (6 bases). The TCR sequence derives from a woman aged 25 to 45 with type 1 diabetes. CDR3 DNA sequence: TGCGCCAGCAGCCAAGAAGGGGGGAGGGCAGGGAATCAGCCCCAGCATTTT. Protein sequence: CASSQEGGRAGNQPQHF.